The rows below give T cell receptor beta chains drawn from one sample of a study of a mutant IDH1 vaccine in newly diagnosed glioma. The data were produced by immunoSEQ multiplex PCR, yet TCRdb's version contains in-frame clones alone and is incomplete. The sample yields tens of thousands of clones, approximately 90% seen once. The antigens for these receptors are not known. The material was PBMCs, obtained from a glioma patient whose treatment included an IDH1 peptide vaccine. Source of these receptors: a man in his forties or fifties with glioma. CDR3s include the opening cysteine and the closing phenylalanine or tryptophan.

J	V	CDR3
TRBJ2-2	TRBV6-6	CASSYADRGGGELFF
TRBJ1-3	TRBV6-5	CASSYSAGNTIYF
TRBJ2-7	TRBV4-3	CASSQDRGRAYEQYF
TRBJ2-1	TRBV5-6	CASSFRQIPYNEQFF
TRBJ1-2	TRBV30	CAWRDNYGYTF
TRBJ1-5	TRBV7-2	CASSLGGAQPQHF
TRBJ2-7	TRBV11-2	CASSLVSFPYEQYF
TRBJ1-1	TRBV27	CATRTGNTEAFF
TRBJ1-2	TRBV27	CASSPTGIYGYTF
TRBJ2-2	TRBV7-2	CASSWRAGELFF
TRBJ1-5	TRBV6-1	CASSGLGTDSNQPQHF
TRBJ2-7	TRBV14	CASSSIGLRSYEQYF
TRBJ2-7	TRBV30	CAWSIGAGVSYEQYF
TRBJ2-2	TRBV10-2	CASRALLAGATGELFF
TRBJ1-4	TRBV28	CASSPPAATNEKLFF
TRBJ1-6	TRBV5-1	CASSLAPAKYNSPLHF
TRBJ2-7	TRBV6-6	CASTGVYEQYF
TRBJ2-7	TRBV2	CASSGTGGYEQYF
TRBJ2-7	TRBV5-4	CASSEAGGVPDEQYF
TRBJ2-1	TRBV7-2	CASRRAAGDEQFF
TRBJ2-6	TRBV30	CAWSAFSGANVLTF
TRBJ2-5	TRBV19	CASKATGGGGQETQYF
TRBJ1-2	TRBV5-8	CASSLRAANYGYTF
TRBJ1-1	TRBV4-3	CASSPMRAAEAFF
TRBJ1-2	TRBV5-1	CASSPGGRDYGYTF
TRBJ1-2	TRBV25-1	CASSESVGRNYGYTF
TRBJ2-3	TRBV5-4	CASSSGTIGTDTQYF
TRBJ2-5	TRBV5-6	CASSWEGQGAPQETQYF
TRBJ2-1	TRBV5-1	CASSIHLSGRGNEQFF
TRBJ2-2	TRBV5-1	CASSPRGDRRTGGELFF
TRBJ1-5	TRBV7-6	CASSSGVGNQPQHF
TRBJ2-3	TRBV9	CASSVMGGGTTTDTQYF
TRBJ2-7	TRBV4-2	CASSPRSSESYEQYF
TRBJ1-5	TRBV5-6	CASSLWPVGPSQPQHF
TRBJ2-1	TRBV19	CASSFLSSYNEQFF
TRBJ1-1	TRBV15	CATSRTGTEAFF
TRBJ1-2	TRBV11-2	CADGSNYGYTF
TRBJ2-2	TRBV19	CASKIGNTGELFF
TRBJ1-1	TRBV6-5	CAKDTEAFF
TRBJ1-5	TRBV11-3	CASSGDSRVYQPQHF
TRBJ2-5	TRBV5-1	CASSFRVPRGQETQYF
TRBJ2-7	TRBV11-2	CASSPLAYEQYF
TRBJ1-6	TRBV7-2	CASSPLSGSPLHF
TRBJ2-7	TRBV6-1	CAGGQWRGLDEQYF
TRBJ2-3	TRBV19	CATTSAARADTQYF
TRBJ2-3	TRBV5-1	CASSFRLAGGHTDTQYF
TRBJ2-1	TRBV6-6	CASRKGPNEQFF
TRBJ2-6	TRBV11-2	CASSSWTGFSSGANVLTF
TRBJ2-7	TRBV4-3	CASSRGLSYEQYF
TRBJ2-1	TRBV6-5	CASSSPRAGTYNEQFF
TRBJ2-7	TRBV5-6	CASSSPGQPNLYEQYF
TRBJ2-7	TRBV29-1	CSGWNSDRVGEQYF
TRBJ2-3	TRBV4-3	CASSQAGVGDTQYF